The 2 T cell receptor beta chains reported below all come from one sample, sequenced in a study of T cells after yellow fever vaccination. TCRdb used MiXCR to reprocess the 5' RACE reads, holding one entry per CDR3 protein. The table includes a few hundred thousand distinct CDR3 sequences, about 5% detected once. The sequencing used CD4+ T cells sorted from PBMCs, collected on the day of the yellow fever booster vaccination. The receptor source for this set is a man aged 18 to 30 who received the YFV17D yellow fever vaccine.

This clonotype showed up many times. The J gene is TRBJ2-2, the V gene TRBV28; D not certain. V shed 6 bases and J shed 5 bases, with 7 bases lying between them. This CDR3 is 12 amino acids long. Looked up from germline, CDR1 is MDHEN and CDR2 is SYDVKM. The DNA for the CDR3 is TGTGCCAGCAGGACGACGACCGGGGAGCTGTTTTTT. Amino acids: CASRTTTGELFF.

V and J are TRBV7-9 and TRBJ2-7, with a weak D call TRBD2 (7 bases). V dropped 0 bases and J dropped 6 bases, with 15 bases sitting between them. Germline CDR1 and CDR2: SEHNR and FQNEAQ (reference sequence). The CDR3 runs 15 residues. CDR3 bases: TGTGCCAGCAGCTTAGCGGGGGGGCGGCTTGGCGAGCAGTACTTC. Its protein is CASSLAGGRLGEQYF.